This TCR beta chain was captured in a study of blood T cell repertoires in COVID-19. Study information: From T cells, B-cell-depleted T cells, or PBMCs came the material, which was cDNA or gDNA.

Clones were read by immunoSEQ multiplex PCR, and TCRdb kept only the in-frame ones, dropping some. The data hold 95,000 to 150,000 clones, with about 83% observed a single time. Cohort placement rested on clinical history that participants reported themselves. Cohort 3 donors were reported recovered after two negative PCRs, clearance, or symptom resolution. Sequencing was done on a sample of PBMCs or T cells enriched from blood (not recorded which). This receptor was identified in a woman in her 30s who had recovered from COVID-19.

CDR3 nucleotide sequence: TGTGCCAGCAGCTTAGGAGTGGTCGACACTGAAGCTTTCTTT. As protein: CASSLGVVDTEAFF. The V gene is TRBV7-6, the J gene TRBJ1-1, with no clear D. Germline V CDR1 and CDR2: SGHVS, FNYEAQ. Trimming removed 1 base from V and 3 bases from J, with 9 bases in between. The CDR3 extends over 14 amino acids.